The rows below give T cell receptor beta chains drawn from one sample of a study of technical replicates of blood from four donors. Assay: immunoSEQ multiplex PCR; the TCRdb copy retains only in-frame clones and omits some. The sample lists roughly 51,000 clones, just over 90% occurring once. The sequencing sample was made of PBMCs. These receptors were obtained from a human donor in good health. Some clones in this sample may be carry-over from other donors' samples. Both conserved end residues are trimmed from each CDR3.

V gene: TRBV25-1
CDR3 protein: ASSAIQTQGVETQY

V gene: TRBV19
CDR3 protein: ASSDRFVSDTQY

V gene: TRBV27
CDR3 protein: ASSLLTGTGSSYEQY

V gene: TRBV7-6
CDR3 protein: ASSFRSGRASNEQF

V gene: TRBV29-1
CDR3 protein: SVDGGSPTDTQY

V gene: TRBV27
CDR3 protein: ASRYRGALSYEQY

V gene: TRBV7-3
CDR3 protein: ASSLQAAYNEQF

V gene: TRBV9
CDR3 protein: ASSQTPASAETQY

V gene: TRBV7-9
CDR3 protein: ASTWGDYGKLF

V gene: TRBV19
CDR3 protein: ASRTTGTGEQY

V gene: TRBV7-3
CDR3 protein: ASSPGTGVSYEQY

V gene: TRBV27
CDR3 protein: ASRGQVGYEQY

V gene: TRBV7-3
CDR3 protein: ASSPPGKRSNEQF

V gene: TRBV2
CDR3 protein: ASSEALGDRGLAGDEQY

V gene: TRBV29-1
CDR3 protein: SAGQMTTISTDTQY

V gene: TRBV6-5
CDR3 protein: ASRTGLAPGGTQY

V gene: TRBV27
CDR3 protein: ASSSSTSGSYEQY

V gene: TRBV12-5
CDR3 protein: ASGLSGSTDTQY

V gene: TRBV6-5
CDR3 protein: ASSYSREMDEQF

V gene: TRBV4-2
CDR3 protein: ASSQESLAGAVDEQF

V gene: TRBV10-3
CDR3 protein: AISVLASGRAGTDTQY

V gene: TRBV6-5
CDR3 protein: ASGRRGSTNEKLF